One sample yielded the 20 T cell receptor beta chains listed below, sequenced in a study of lymphopenia after photon versus proton radiotherapy. Profiled with immunoSEQ multiplex PCR; TCRdb holds only in-frame clones, not every one. The sample shows about 83,000 clones, 83% of them seen only once. The material was peripheral blood, obtained from a patient treated with proton-based radiotherapy. These receptors all stem from a man aged 55 to 70 with pancreatic cancer.

This chain links TRBV7-8 with TRBJ2-1; 13 bases are a match to TRBD2. Per germline, CDR1 SGHVS and CDR2 FQNEAQ. Losses at the gene ends were 4 bases for V and 5 bases for J; bases not matched to a gene: 8. The CDR3 has 17 amino acids. CDR3 nucleotide sequence: TGTGCCAGCAGCTCTTACCTAGGACTAGCGGGAGACAATGAGCAGTTCTTC. This encodes CASSSYLGLAGDNEQFF.

The J gene is TRBJ2-1, the V gene TRBV6-5; D is unresolved. This CDR3 has 15 amino acids. The V end lost 9 bases, the J end lost 4 bases, and 19 bases lay between the germline ends. In germline, CDR1 is MNHEY, CDR2 SVGAGI. The chain's CDR3 is CARGCQAKSYNEQFF. The DNA for the CDR3 is TGTGCCAGGGGATGCCAGGCGAAGAGTTACAATGAGCAGTTCTTC.

CDR3 DNA sequence: TGTGCCAGCAGCTTCCTAGGGAGTTTCTCCTACGAGCAGTACTTC. It specifies CASSFLGSFSYEQYF. The V and J genes are TRBV7-8 and TRBJ2-7, with D perhaps matching TRBD2 (5 bases). Germline V CDR1 and CDR2: SGHVS, FQNEAQ. The CDR3 contains 15 residues. Trimming pared 3 bases from V and 0 bases from J, leaving 12 bases between. The variable domain in full, completed from reference TRBV7-8 and TRBJ2-7, reads GAGVSQSPRYKVAKRGQDVALRCDPISGHVSLFWYQQALGQGPEFLTYFQNEAQLDKSGLPSDRFFAERPEGSVSTLKIQRTQQEDSAVYLCASSFLGSFSYEQYFGPGTRLTVT.

This chain connects TRBV6-5 to TRBJ2-2; TRBD1 agrees at 8 bases. The CDR3 spans 15 residues. V was pared by 6 bases and J by 4 bases, with 7 bases of the junction left unmatched. CDR1 is MNHEY, CDR2 SVGAGI, per germline. CDR3 sequence: CASRPTGGSTGELFF. CDR3 coding DNA: TGTGCCAGCAGACCTACAGGGGGGAGCACCGGGGAGCTGTTTTTT.

The rearrangement joins TRBV28 to TRBJ2-4; TRBD1 is a possible D gene (5 bases). From germline, CDR1 is MDHEN and CDR2 SYDVKM. V gave up 5 bases and J gave up 6 bases, with 14 bases separating them. This CDR3 is 14 amino acids long. CDR3 DNA: TGTGCCAGCAGTGGGGAAGGGGCGGCAAACATTCAGTACTTC. This sequence encodes CASSGEGAANIQYF.

The V and J genes are TRBV7-3 and TRBJ2-2; D perhaps matches TRBD1 (6 bases). Germline loops: CDR1 SGHTA, CDR2 FQGTGA. Trimming shortened V by 6 bases and J by 6 bases, and 11 bases separated the two germline ends. The CDR3 spans 13 residues. The DNA for the CDR3 is TGTGCCAGCAGTATCTCAGGGGCCGGGGAGCTGTTTTTT. As protein: CASSISGAGELFF. Using reference TRBV7-3 and TRBJ2-2 for the parts outside the CDR3, the full variable domain is GAGVSQTPSNKVTEKGKYVELRCDPISGHTALYWYRQSLGQGPEFLIYFQGTGAADDSGLPNDRFFAVRPEGSVSTLKIQRTERGDSAVYLCASSISGAGELFFGEGSRLTVL.

The CDR3 protein is CASSLGDNQPQHF. DNA of the CDR3: TGTGCCAGCAGCTTGGGAGATAATCAGCCCCAGCATTTT. The chain carries TRBV5-8 and TRBJ1-5; D not certain. The CDR3 covers 13 residues. V was trimmed by 0 bases and J by 4 bases, leaving 5 bases between them. Germline V gives CDR1 SGHTS, CDR2 YDEGEE.

The gene calls are TRBV6-1 and TRBJ2-7, with D unclear. Germline V lookup: CDR1 MNHNS, CDR2 SASEGT. V was clipped by 1 base and J by 0 bases, with 4 bases between them. CDR3 size: 13 residues. The CDR3 region has the DNA TGTGCCAGCAGTGAAGTAGCCTCCTACGAGCAGTACTTC. This gives the protein CASSEVASYEQYF.

Here the CDR3 reads CASSSKSVLNTEAFF. For the CDR3, the DNA is TGTGCCAGCAGCTCGAAAAGTGTACTTAACACTGAAGCTTTCTTT. The chain couples TRBV5-4 to TRBJ1-1; D gene uncertain. Germline V gives CDR1 SGHNT, CDR2 YYREEE (reference sequence). Trimming took off 3 bases at V and 2 bases at J, with 14 bases between the two ends. The CDR3 runs 15 residues.

This clone was found many times. The CDR3 DNA reads as TGTGCCAGCAGTTCAACAGGGTTTGAAAAACTGTTTTTT. This gives the protein CASSSTGFEKLFF. This chain connects TRBV16 to TRBJ1-4, with a weak D call TRBD1 (6 bases). The V gene's germline CDR1 is KGHSY and CDR2 FQNENV. V was shortened by 6 bases and J by 7 bases, with 12 bases between the two germline ends. The CDR3 extends over 13 amino acids.

The chain recombines TRBV19 with TRBJ2-7; D gene unclear. The CDR3 has 12 residues. CDR1 and CDR2 (germline): LNHDA, SQIVND (reference sequence). V lost 4 bases to trimming and J lost 6 bases, with 10 bases between them. The CDR3 reads CASSTLKGEQYF. In nucleotides, the CDR3 is TGTGCCAGTAGTACCCTCAAGGGCGAGCAGTACTTC.

The count of this clone is one. The chain is built from TRBV5-4 and TRBJ2-1; 9 positions agree with TRBD1. This CDR3 contains 13 residues. The J segment lost 9 bases and the V segment lost 2 bases, leaving 3 bases of the junction unmatched. Germline V gene lookup returns CDR1 SGHNT and CDR2 YYREEE (reference sequence). DNA for the CDR3: TGTGCCAGCAGCTTAACAGGGGGCAGTGAGCAGTTCTTC. It codes for CASSLTGGSEQFF. Looking up the rest from reference TRBV5-4 and TRBJ2-1 gives the full variable domain: ETGVTQSPTHLIKTRGQQVTLRCSSQSGHNTVSWYQQALGQGPQFIFQYYREEENGRGNFPPRFSGLQFPNYSSELNVNALELDDSALYLCASSLTGGSEQFFGPGTRLTVL.

Written as DNA, the CDR3 is TGTGCCAGCAGCCACACGTGGGATAGCAATCAGCCCCAGCATTTT. Protein sequence: CASSHTWDSNQPQHF. J is TRBJ1-5 and V is TRBV6-1; D gene unclear. Trimming pared 6 bases from V and 0 bases from J, leaving 12 bases between. This CDR3 is 15 amino acids long. Germline lookup yields CDR1 MNHNS and CDR2 SASEGT.

The chain uses TRBV9 and TRBJ2-6; D is uncertain. V gave up 4 bases and J gave up 2 bases, with 16 bases separating them. The germline V gene encodes CDR1 SGDLS and CDR2 YYNGEE. The CDR3 has 17 residues. CDR3 sequence reads: CASSKQTAAPGANVLTF. Written as DNA, the CDR3 is TGTGCCAGCAGCAAACAGACCGCCGCCCCTGGGGCCAACGTCCTGACTTTC.

J is TRBJ2-2 and V is TRBV6-1; 14 bases match TRBD2. The CDR3 runs 17 residues. In germline, CDR1 is MNHNS, CDR2 SASEGT. After removal of 1 base from V and 3 bases from J, the junction contained 1 base not matched to a gene. The CDR3, as DNA: TGTGCCAGCAGTGAAGGGGGACTAGCGGGGGACACCGGGGAGCTGTTTTTT. Translating gives CASSEGGLAGDTGELFF.

This clone was picked up one time. Here the CDR3 DNA reads TGTGCCAGCATTCGAGACGGTTATAATGAAAAACTGTTTTTT. It codes for CASIRDGYNEKLFF. This chain links TRBV6-1 with TRBJ1-4; D remains ambiguous. The germline V and J ends were trimmed by 7 bases and 4 bases, with 13 bases remaining between them. This CDR3 is 14 amino acids long. CDR1 and CDR2 from the germline V gene are MNHNS and SASEGT.

The V call is TRBV29-1, the J call TRBJ2-3, with D perhaps matching TRBD2 (5 bases). The V gene lost 1 base and the J gene lost 5 bases, with 22 bases spanning the gap. Germline V gene lookup returns CDR1 SQVTM and CDR2 ANQGSEA. This CDR3 comprises 17 residues. The CDR3 is CSVEVLGLITLGDTQYF. The CDR3 DNA sequence: TGCAGCGTTGAAGTTCTAGGACTTATAACCCTAGGAGATACGCAGTATTTT.

This clone was observed a single time. The chain is built from TRBV11-3 and TRBJ2-2; 10 bases are shared with TRBD1. The trim removed 5 bases at V and 4 bases at J, leaving 7 bases unmatched. The CDR3 loop spans 16 amino acids. Germline CDR1 SGHNT, CDR2 YENEEA. The CDR3: CASSATGTGATGELFF. For the CDR3, the DNA is TGTGCCAGCAGCGCTACCGGGACAGGGGCCACCGGGGAGCTGTTTTTT.

This chain uses TRBV6-6 with TRBJ2-7; a possible D gene is TRBD1 (5 bases). Germline V lookup: CDR1 MNHNY, CDR2 SVGAGI (reference sequence). This CDR3 has 11 amino acids. V gave up 5 bases and J gave up 8 bases, with 10 bases separating them. The CDR3 region has the DNA TGTGCCAGCAGTGTACAGGATAAGCAGTACTTC. Translating gives CASSVQDKQYF.

This chain uses TRBV4-1 with TRBJ2-1, with a tentative D call TRBD2 (7 bases). The germline V and J ends were trimmed by 5 bases and 7 bases, with 24 bases remaining between them. Germline loops: CDR1 MGHRA, CDR2 YSYEKL. The CDR3 runs to 17 residues. This CDR3 is CASSSDPGGGRGNEQFF. The CDR3 coding sequence is TGCGCCAGCAGCAGCGACCCGGGGGGCGGGAGAGGGAATGAGCAGTTCTTC.